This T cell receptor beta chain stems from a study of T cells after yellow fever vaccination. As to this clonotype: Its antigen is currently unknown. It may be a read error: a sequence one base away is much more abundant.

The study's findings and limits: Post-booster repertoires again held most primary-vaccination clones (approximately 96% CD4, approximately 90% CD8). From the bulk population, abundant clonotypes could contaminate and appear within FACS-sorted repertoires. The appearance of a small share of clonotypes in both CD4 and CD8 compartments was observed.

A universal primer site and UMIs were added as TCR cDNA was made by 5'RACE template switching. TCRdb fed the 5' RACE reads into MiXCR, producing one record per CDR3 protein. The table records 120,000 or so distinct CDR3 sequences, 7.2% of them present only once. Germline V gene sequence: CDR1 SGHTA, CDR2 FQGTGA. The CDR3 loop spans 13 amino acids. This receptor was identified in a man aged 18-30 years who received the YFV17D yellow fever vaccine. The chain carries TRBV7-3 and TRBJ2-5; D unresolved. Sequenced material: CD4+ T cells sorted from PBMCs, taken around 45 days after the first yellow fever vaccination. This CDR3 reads CASGLSSGETQYF. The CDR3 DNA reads TGTGCCAGCGGCTTAAGCTCCGGGGAGACCCAGTACTTC. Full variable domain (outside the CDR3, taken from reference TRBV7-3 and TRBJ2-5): GAGVSQTPSNKVTEKGKYVELRCDPISGHTALYWYRQSLGQGPEFLIYFQGTGAADDSGLPNDRFFAVRPEGSVSTLKIQRTERGDSAVYLCASGLSSGETQYFGPGTRLLVL.